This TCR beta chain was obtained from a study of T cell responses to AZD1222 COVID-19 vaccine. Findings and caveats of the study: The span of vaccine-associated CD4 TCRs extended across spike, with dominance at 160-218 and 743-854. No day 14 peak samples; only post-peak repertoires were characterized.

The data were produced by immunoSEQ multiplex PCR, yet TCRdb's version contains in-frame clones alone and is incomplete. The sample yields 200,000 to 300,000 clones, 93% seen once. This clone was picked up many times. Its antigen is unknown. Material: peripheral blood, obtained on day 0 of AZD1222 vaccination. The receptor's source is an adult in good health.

This chain's CDR3 is CATSRDNRNTIYF. The DNA of the CDR3 is TGTGCCACCAGCAGAGACAACCGAAACACCATATATTTT. The chain is built from TRBV15 and TRBJ1-3; D unclear. There are 13 residues in the CDR3. Per the germline V gene, CDR1 is LNHNV and CDR2 is YYDKDF (reference sequence). V dropped 0 bases and J dropped 5 bases, with 5 bases sitting between them.